The 9 T cell receptor beta chains presented below share a single source sample, sequenced in a study of beta chain features in type 1 diabetes. Study-wide results and caveats: All four CD4+ subsets of Type 1 diabetes patients contained TCRB CDR3s that were moderately but significantly shorter.

Every bit of the isolated RNA underwent reverse transcription, so sequencing read expressed TCRB transcripts. Some clones are missing from TCRdb's copy, which holds only in-frame ones; the method was immunoSEQ multiplex PCR. The data contain a few hundred thousand clones, roughly 13% of them seen just once; the ten biggest clones take up roughly 0.016%. No antigens are known for them. Sequenced sample: naive CD4+ T cells from blood. The receptors come from a woman aged 18-29 years with type 1 diabetes.

This clone has a handful of counts. V and J are TRBV5-1 and TRBJ1-1; perhaps TRBD1 as D (6 bases). Germline CDR1 SGHRS, CDR2 YFSETQ. The V and J ends lost 3 bases and 1 base respectively, with 10 bases between them. The CDR3 is made up of 14 amino acids. The chain's CDR3 is CASSWGPWNTEAFF. The DNA for the CDR3 is TGCGCCAGCAGCTGGGGGCCGTGGAACACTGAAGCTTTCTTT.

This clone was counted between two and nine times. The chain's CDR3 is CASSIRATGKPETQYF. The CDR3 nucleotides read TGTGCCAGTAGTATTCGGGCTACCGGGAAACCAGAGACCCAGTACTTC. The rearrangement joins TRBV19 to TRBJ2-5, with D possibly matching TRBD2 (5 bases). In germline, CDR1 is LNHDA, CDR2 SQIVND (reference sequence). This CDR3 is 16 amino acids long. V was clipped by 3 bases and J by 4 bases, with 18 bases between them.

The rearrangement joins TRBV6-5 to TRBJ2-5, with no clear D. Trimming removed 1 base at V and 7 bases at J, with 4 bases between. CDR1 and CDR2 from the germline V gene are MNHEY and SVGAGI. CDR3 length: 11 residues. The CDR3 is CASSYYRTQYF. DNA for the CDR3: TGTGCCAGCAGTTACTATAGGACCCAGTACTTC.

Only a few counts were recorded for this clone. This chain links TRBV7-9 with TRBJ2-7; a possible D gene is TRBD1 (6 bases). The germline V and J ends were trimmed by 1 base and 3 bases, with 10 bases remaining between them. CDR1 and CDR2 from the germline V gene are SEHNR and FQNEAQ (reference sequence). This CDR3 has 14 residues. CDR3 sequence: CASSLEDSNYEQYF. CDR3 nucleotide sequence: TGTGCCAGCAGCTTAGAGGACAGCAACTACGAGCAGTACTTC. Using reference TRBV7-9 and TRBJ2-7 for the parts outside the CDR3, the full variable domain is DTGVSQNPRHKITKRGQNVTFRCDPISEHNRLYWYRQTLGQGPEFLTYFQNEAQLEKSRLLSDRFSAERPKGSFSTLEIQRTEQGDSAMYLCASSLEDSNYEQYFGPGTRLTVT.

This clone has just a few counts. This chain joins TRBV19 and TRBJ2-5; D remains ambiguous. The CDR3 extends over 11 amino acids. Trimming took off 4 bases at V and 5 bases at J, with 5 bases between the two ends. The germline V gene has CDR1 LNHDA and CDR2 SQIVND (reference sequence). This CDR3 reads CASSTTETQYF. The CDR3 bases are TGTGCCAGTAGTACTACTGAGACCCAGTACTTC.

This clone was seen a single time. The gene calls are TRBV30 and TRBJ1-5; 9 bases align to TRBD1. The CDR3 covers 14 residues. Trimming at V came to 2 bases and at J to 4 bases, leaving 3 bases not matched to a gene. The germline V gene has CDR1 GTSNPN and CDR2 SVGIG (reference sequence). The CDR3 DNA sequence: TGTGCCTGGAGTCAGGGGACAGGGAATCAGCCCCAGCATTTT. Amino acid sequence: CAWSQGTGNQPQHF.

This clone has only a few counts. The chain employs TRBV19 and TRBJ1-5; D gene uncertain. The CDR3 is 13 amino acids. V was clipped by 3 bases and J by 6 bases, with 9 bases between them. CDR1 and CDR2 (germline): LNHDA, SQIVND (reference sequence). This CDR3 is CASSMRSFQPQHF. The CDR3 DNA sequence: TGTGCCAGTAGTATGCGCTCGTTTCAGCCCCAGCATTTT.

This chain links TRBV5-4 with TRBJ1-1, with D possibly being TRBD1 (6 bases). The ends were cut back, 6 bases at V and 4 bases at J, with 19 bases in the middle. Germline V gene data show CDR1 as SGHNT and CDR2 as YYREEE (reference sequence). The CDR3 contains 15 residues. As DNA, the CDR3 is TGTGCCAGCAACCTGAACCGGGACAAGAGCACTGAAGCTTTCTTT. Translated: CASNLNRDKSTEAFF.

The chain employs TRBV10-3 and TRBJ2-5; D is possibly TRBD2 (5 bases). The germline CDR1 and CDR2 sequences are ENHRY and SYGVKD. Trimming removed 4 bases at V and 5 bases at J, with 11 bases between. This CDR3 is built from 13 residues. The CDR3 bases are TGTGCCATCAGTGTCCGGGGTACGGAGACCCAGTACTTC. Residues: CAISVRGTETQYF.